The clone carrying this T cell receptor beta chain was recorded a few times. What it binds is unknown. Trimming removed 7 bases at V and 0 bases at J, with 22 bases between. The germline V gene has CDR1 MDHEN and CDR2 SYDVKM. The CDR3 totals 18 residues. The data are from a study of cytomegalovirus exposure and HLA in healthy donors. General study points: Among TCR beta chains of equal frequency, HLA-associated ones were more clonally expanded in a later analysis.

PCR primers comprised 60 Vbeta and 13 Jbeta primers. Only in-frame clones appear in the TCRdb table, and some are missing; sequencing was by immunoSEQ multiplex PCR. The data show approximately 160,000 clones, approximately 78% seen once. What was sequenced was PBMCs. V is TRBV28 and J is TRBJ1-5; perhaps TRBD1 as D (6 bases). This TCR was recovered from a girl aged 2-10 years in good health and CMV-seropositive. Written as DNA, the CDR3 is TGTGCCAGCAAATGGGGGCGCAGGGCTCCGTATAGCAATCAGCCCCAGCATTTT. Amino acids: CASKWGRRAPYSNQPQHF.